Each of the 19 T cell receptor beta chains below was sequenced from the same sample in a study of Graves' ophthalmopathy and Graves' hyperthyroidism. Scientists amplified the TCR beta CDR3 regions from RNA transcripts. Second-round multiplex PCR followed a first-round RT-PCR using HTBI primers. TCRdb independently ran MiXCR on the multiplex PCR reads; one entry per CDR3 protein. The sample has 600,000 to 950,000 distinct CDR3 sequences; about 44% are singletons. Sequencing input: peripheral blood. These receptors all stem from an adult man with Graves' ophthalmopathy.

In its sample, this clonotype was seen many times. The chain combines TRBV29-1 with TRBJ2-7, with 7 bases matching TRBD2. With 4 bases clipped from V and 5 bases from J, the junction kept 5 bases outside the gene matches. CDR1 and CDR2 (germline): SQVTM, ANQGSEA. The CDR3 extends over 12 amino acids. The CDR3 DNA reads TGCAGCGTTGGCGAGGGAGGGAACGAGCAGTACTTC. The encoded protein is CSVGEGGNEQYF.

This clonotype was counted at least ten times. CDR3 sequence: CSVEDRGTGAYEQYF. As DNA, the CDR3 is TGCAGCGTTGAAGACCGAGGGACAGGGGCCTACGAGCAGTACTTC. This chain links TRBV29-1 with TRBJ2-7, with 10 bases aligning to TRBD1. This CDR3 is built from 15 residues. The J segment lost 2 bases and the V segment lost 0 bases, leaving 4 bases of the junction unmatched. Germline V gene data show CDR1 as SQVTM and CDR2 as ANQGSEA.

This clonotype was recorded at least ten times. This rearrangement joins TRBV29-1 to TRBJ2-7; D not resolved. Germline V lookup: CDR1 SQVTM, CDR2 ANQGSEA. V lost 3 bases, J lost 4 bases, and 16 bases lay in between. The CDR3 consists of 14 residues. The CDR3: CSVEDPTSAYEQYF. The CDR3 nucleotides are TGCAGCGTTGAGGATCCAACGAGCGCGTACGAGCAGTACTTC.

J is TRBJ2-7 and V is TRBV2; D might be TRBD1 or TRBD2, each matching 6 bases. Trimming shortened V by 8 bases and J by 0 bases, and 20 bases separated the two germline ends. The germline CDR1 and CDR2 sequences are SNHLY and FYNNEI. The CDR3 runs to 16 residues. CDR3 region: CASSRGDIGSSYEQYF. In nucleotides, the CDR3 is TGTGCCAGCTCAAGGGGGGACATCGGAAGCTCCTACGAGCAGTACTTC. Together with reference TRBV2 and TRBJ2-7, the CDR3 gives the full variable domain: EPEVTQTPSHQVTQMGQEVILRCVPISNHLYFYWYRQILGQKVEFLVSFYNNEISEKSEIFDDQFSVERPDGSNFTLKIRSTKLEDSAMYFCASSRGDIGSSYEQYFGPGTRLTVT.

As regards this clonotype: The junction differs from germline at one of its ends, possibly a read error. The CDR3 bases are TGTGCCATCAGTTTAAACGAAGGGGAGACCCAGTACTTC. Protein product: CAISLNEGETQYF. The chain uses TRBV2 and TRBJ2-5; D is ambiguous. The CDR3 is 13 residues long. Germline loops: CDR1 SNHLY, CDR2 FYNNEI.

The chain combines TRBV9 with TRBJ2-1; 8 bases are a match to TRBD2. V trimming: 3 bases; J trimming: 8 bases; junction bases outside the gene matches: 10. Germline loops: CDR1 SGDLS, CDR2 YYNGEE. CDR3 size: 15 residues. The CDR3 here is CASSAAGLGKDEQFF. The CDR3 coding sequence is TGTGCCAGCAGCGCGGCGGGACTAGGAAAGGATGAGCAGTTCTTC.

This clonotype has ten or more counts. The genes are TRBV2 and TRBJ2-5; no clear D. Trimming took 0 bases from V and 2 from J, leaving 7 bases between them. The CDR3 is made up of 14 amino acids. Germline-derived CDR1 and CDR2 are SNHLY and FYNNEI. CDR3 sequence: CASSEAPIQETQYF. The CDR3 DNA reads TGTGCCAGCAGTGAAGCACCGATACAAGAGACCCAGTACTTC.

The rearrangement uses TRBV6-6 and TRBJ1-6; 10 bases align to TRBD1. Trimming at V came to 2 bases and at J to 8 bases, leaving 9 bases not matched to a gene. Germline V gene sequence: CDR1 MNHNY, CDR2 SVGAGI (reference sequence). This CDR3 comprises 17 residues. The CDR3, as DNA: TGTGCCAGCAGTTACAAAATCGGACAGGGGGTCGATTCACCCCTCCACTTT. Amino acids: CASSYKIGQGVDSPLHF.

This clonotype showed up many times. This chain connects TRBV10-3 to TRBJ1-1, with no clear D. V was shortened by 0 bases and J by 0 bases, with 11 bases between the two germline ends. This CDR3 spans 16 amino acids. Germline loops: CDR1 ENHRY, CDR2 SYGVKD. Here the CDR3 reads CAISESRGAMNTEAFF. The DNA for the CDR3 is TGTGCCATCAGTGAGTCGCGGGGTGCGATGAACACTGAAGCTTTCTTT.

In this sample, this clonotype turned up a few times. This chain links TRBV29-1 with TRBJ2-2, with 7 bases matching TRBD1. Germline trimming cut 7 bases from V and 6 bases from J; bases unmatched to any gene: 5. Germline V lookup: CDR1 SQVTM, CDR2 ANQGSEA. There are 12 residues in the CDR3. CDR3: CSAIGQAGELFF. CDR3 bases: TGCAGCGCCATAGGACAGGCCGGGGAGCTGTTTTTT.

The rearrangement joins TRBV2 to TRBJ2-7, with no clear D. The J call may be incorrect, as the DNA end agrees better with TRBJ2-1. This CDR3 comprises 13 residues. Germline loops: CDR1 SNHLY, CDR2 FYNNEI. CDR3 protein: CASSENTADEQFF. The CDR3 region has the DNA TGTGCCAGCAGTGAAAATACGGCTGATGAGCAGTTCTTC.

This clonotype was detected ten times or more. This chain uses TRBV9 with TRBJ1-6; 8 bases align to TRBD1. The CDR3 loop spans 15 amino acids. Germline values: CDR1 SGDLS, CDR2 YYNGEE. V was pared by 3 bases and J by 10 bases, with 9 bases of the junction left unmatched. For the CDR3, the DNA is TGTGCCAGCAGCGAGGGGGGACAGGCAATCTCACCCCTCCACTTT. This sequence encodes CASSEGGQAISPLHF.

This clonotype occurred many times. V usage is TRBV10-3 and J usage is TRBJ1-1; unclear D gene. The length of the CDR3 is 14 residues. Germline CDR1 reads ENHRY; CDR2 reads SYGVKD. Trimming stripped 0 bases from V and 0 bases from J, with 5 bases between. The DNA of the CDR3 is TGTGCCATCAGTGAGTCGATTTTGAACACTGAAGCTTTCTTT. As protein: CAISESILNTEAFF.

The chain has TRBV7-9 and TRBJ1-1; TRBD1 matches at 11 bases. The CDR3 consists of 20 residues. V was clipped by 5 bases and J by 3 bases; unmatched bases: 20. Germline V gives CDR1 SEHNR, CDR2 FQNEAQ (reference sequence). This CDR3 reads CASSAQDRGRISGPYTEAFF. The CDR3 coding sequence is TGTGCCAGCAGCGCCCAGGACAGGGGGCGCATCTCGGGTCCGTACACTGAAGCTTTCTTT.

Worth noting for this clonotype: This may be a read error, as it is one base from a much larger clone. The chain couples TRBV29-1 to TRBJ1-2; 8 bases line up with TRBD1. CDR1 is SQVTM, CDR2 ANQGSEA, per germline. The CDR3 has 12 residues. The CDR3 DNA reads as TGCAGCGTGACAGGGGCAAACTGTGGCTACACCTTC. Protein sequence: CSVTGANCGYTF. Variable domain in full (rest from reference TRBV29-1 and TRBJ1-2): SAVISQKPSRDICQRGTSLTIQCQVDSQVTMMFWYRQQPGQSLTLIATANQGSEATYESGFVIDKFPISRPNLTFSTLTVSNMSPEDSSIYLCSVTGANCGYTFGSGTRLTVV.

This clonotype was seen once. One junction end does not reproduce the germline sequence, and a read error may be involved. The chain uses TRBV4-1 and TRBJ2-5; either TRBD1 or TRBD2 may fit D (5 bases each). This CDR3 has 13 amino acids. CDR1 MGHRA and CDR2 YSYEKL come from the germline V gene. DNA of the CDR3: TGTGCCAGCAGCTCCGGGACCTACGAGGCCCAGTACTTC. Translation: CASSSGTYEAQYF.

This clonotype was counted between two and nine times. The chain couples TRBV7-2 to TRBJ2-7; 8 bases fit TRBD1. The CDR3 loop spans 16 amino acids. The trim removed 4 bases at V and 3 bases at J, leaving 11 bases unmatched. Germline CDR1 reads SGHTA; CDR2 reads FQGNSA. CDR3 amino acids: CASSSRGRRQYYEQYF. Here the CDR3 DNA reads TGTGCCAGCAGCTCCAGGGGGCGACGCCAGTACTACGAGCAGTACTTC.

The genes are TRBV7-9 and TRBJ2-7; 8 bases line up with TRBD2. Unmatched junction bases numbered 14, after V lost 3 bases and J lost 7 bases. The CDR3 has 16 amino acids. Germline lookup yields CDR1 SEHNR and CDR2 FQNEAQ (reference sequence). DNA for the CDR3: TGTGCCAGCAGCTTGGGAGTGACGGGAGGGCCGAGGGAGCAGTACTTC. The encoded protein is CASSLGVTGGPREQYF.

In regard to this clonotype: One end of the junction is discordant with germline, which a read error may explain. The chain is built from TRBV7-9 and TRBJ2-7; possibly TRBD1 for D (5 bases). This CDR3 comprises 13 residues. Germline CDR1 and CDR2: SEHNR and FQNEAQ (reference sequence). The DNA of the CDR3 is TGTGCCAGCAGACCCTCCCCAGGGAAGGAGCAGCACTTC. Translation gives CASRPSPGKEQHF.